Listed below are T cell receptor beta chains from one sample, sequenced in a study of blood T cell repertoires in COVID-19. TCRdb's copy holds only in-frame clones and misses some; the assay was immunoSEQ multiplex PCR. Here the sample spans around 140,000 clones, over 70% being singletons. The sample consisted of peripheral blood. The source is a man aged 65 to 85 who had recovered from COVID-19. CDR3s include the opening cysteine and the closing phenylalanine or tryptophan.

TRBV4-1 | CASSQAPTGGPYEQYF
TRBV3-1/TRBV3-2 | CASSPTSGNTEAFF
TRBV18 | CASSPGGGETQYF
TRBV5-4 | CASSPDRMNTEAFF
TRBV11-2 | CASSPSTSGRAYEQFF
TRBV7-2 | CASSWGTGADTQYF
TRBV6-5 | CASSYNDRGNSPLHF
TRBV9 | CASSSQDRGISYEQYF
TRBV29-1 | CSVRRGRDYEQYF
TRBV6-2/TRBV6-3 | CASSSRGANSNQPQHF
TRBV6-1 | CASSDDYTAKETQYF
TRBV30 | CAWMSPGGSEQYF
TRBV3-1/TRBV3-2 | CASSQGRLAGANEQFF
TRBV23-1 | CASPLGQGFLFSRSGNTIYF
TRBV5-4 | CASRLLAGSYEQFF
TRBV6-5 | CASSYSSSSYNEQFF
TRBV11-3 | CASSLGQGTSNEQFF
TRBV12-3/TRBV12-4 | CASSGLAGGEQFF
TRBV30 | CAWREPTANTEAFF
TRBV4-1 | CASSHIPPGVEKLFF
TRBV6-5 | CASSQTSGRTGTQYF
TRBV6-6 | CASSNWGDSREQYF
TRBV9 | CASSSSGANYNEQFF
TRBV18 | CASSPAGSTDTQYF
TRBV18 | CASSPFTSGTEETQYF
TRBV18 | CASSPGQGGGETQYF
TRBV7-9 | CASSPRLDTNTEAFF
TRBV3-1/TRBV3-2 | CASSQTSGGYTF
TRBV6-6 | CASSDLAGGNNEQFF
TRBV18 | CASSSRQGTEAFF
TRBV6-5 | CASKDEGGAHEQYF
TRBV5-6 | CASSLADSPLHF
TRBV11-2 | CASRDISGRTGELFF
TRBV30 | CAWSLKAGGGRRSYEQYF
TRBV11-2 | CASSPSTGGNTIYF
TRBV2 | CATFRHGSGTDTQYF
TRBV2 | CASQIGLAGAYEQYF
TRBV5-8 | CASPVGWEGGTTYNEQFF